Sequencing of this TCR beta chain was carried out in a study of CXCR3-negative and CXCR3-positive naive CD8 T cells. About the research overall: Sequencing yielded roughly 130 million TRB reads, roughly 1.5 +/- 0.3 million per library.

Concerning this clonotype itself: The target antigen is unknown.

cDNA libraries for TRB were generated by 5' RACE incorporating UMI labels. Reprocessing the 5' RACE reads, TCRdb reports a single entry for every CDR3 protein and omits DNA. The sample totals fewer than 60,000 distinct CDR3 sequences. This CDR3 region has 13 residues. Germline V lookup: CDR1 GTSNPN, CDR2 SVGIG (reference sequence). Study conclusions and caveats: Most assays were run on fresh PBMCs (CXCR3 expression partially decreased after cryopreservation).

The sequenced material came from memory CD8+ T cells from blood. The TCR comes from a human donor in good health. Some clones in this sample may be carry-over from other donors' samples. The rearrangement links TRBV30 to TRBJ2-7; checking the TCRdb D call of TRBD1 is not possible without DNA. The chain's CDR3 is CAWSADRGDEQYF.